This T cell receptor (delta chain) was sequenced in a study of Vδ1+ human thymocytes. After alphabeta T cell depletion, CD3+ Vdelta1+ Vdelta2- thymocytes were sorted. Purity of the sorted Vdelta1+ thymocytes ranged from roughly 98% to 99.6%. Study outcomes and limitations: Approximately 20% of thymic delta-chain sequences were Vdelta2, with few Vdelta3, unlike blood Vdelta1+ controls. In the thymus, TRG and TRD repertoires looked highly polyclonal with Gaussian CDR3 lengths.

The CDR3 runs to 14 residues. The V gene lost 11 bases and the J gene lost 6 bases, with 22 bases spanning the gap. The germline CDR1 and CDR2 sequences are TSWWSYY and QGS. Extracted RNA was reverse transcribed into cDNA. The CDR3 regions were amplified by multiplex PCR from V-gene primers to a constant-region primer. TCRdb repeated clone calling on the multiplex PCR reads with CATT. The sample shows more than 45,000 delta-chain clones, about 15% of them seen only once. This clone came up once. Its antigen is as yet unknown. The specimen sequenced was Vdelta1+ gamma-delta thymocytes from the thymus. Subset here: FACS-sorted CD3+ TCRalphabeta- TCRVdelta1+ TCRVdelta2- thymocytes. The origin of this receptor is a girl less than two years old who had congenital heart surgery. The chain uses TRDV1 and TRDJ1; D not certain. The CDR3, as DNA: TGTGCTGTGGACCCCAATTCGGGACGGCATAAACTCATCTTT. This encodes CAVDPNSGRHKLIF.